Listed below are T cell receptor beta chains from one sample, sequenced in a study of PD-1 blockade in classical Hodgkin lymphoma. Sequencing used immunoSEQ multiplex PCR; TCRdb keeps in-frame clones, though not all of them. Of 25,000 to 30,000 clones listed, roughly 87% were seen once; the top ten hold less than 20%. Sequences were derived from peripheral blood mononuclear cells (PBMCs), sampled before the fourth cycle of nivolumab. The receptors derive from a human donor with classical Hodgkin lymphoma. Each CDR3 is given with its conserved first and last residue. Each record gives: J gene, V gene, clone size, D gene, CDR3 DNA, CDR3 protein. The D gene is left open where the match is weak. Part of the rows lack a size; the others show once, few, many or a class for expanded clones.

TRBJ2-2	TRBV9	once	-	TGTGCCAGCAGCGTAGGTGTGGGGGCCGGGGAGCTGTTTTTT	CASSVGVGAGELFF
TRBJ1-1	TRBV6-6	-	-	TGTGCCAGCAACCCTGGGGGGCGGATAAGGGCTGAAGCTTTCTTT	CASNPGGRIRAEAFF
TRBJ2-2	TRBV4-1	-	TRBD1	TGCGCCAGCAGCCACAACAGGGGGCGCATCGGGGAGCTGTTTTTT	CASSHNRGRIGELFF
TRBJ2-5	TRBV18	-	-	TGTGCCAGCTCACCGGGGGCAGGGAAAGAGACCCAGTACTTC	CASSPGAGKETQYF
TRBJ2-7	TRBV12-5	-	-	TGTGCTAGTGGTTCGATATATTCCGGGACGGCACTCTCCTACGAGCAGTACTTC	CASGSIYSGTALSYEQYF
TRBJ2-1	TRBV28	-	-	TGTGCCATAAAGGGGACGGAGAATGAGCAGTTCTTC	CAIKGTENEQFF
TRBJ1-5	TRBV6-6	-	-	TGTGCCAGCGGGGTAAATAGCAATCAGCCCCAGCATTTT	CASGVNSNQPQHF
TRBJ2-5	TRBV6-4	-	-	TGTGCCAGCAGTGTAAGGGCCGCGGAGACCCAGTACTTC	CASSVRAAETQYF
TRBJ1-5	TRBV19	few	-	TGTGCCAGCCGTTATAGTACAGCCCGTAGGACCCAGCATTTT	CASRYSTARRTQHF
TRBJ1-5	TRBV11-2	-	-	TGTGCCAGCAGCAAAGAGGGCCTGGGTAACAATCAGCCCCAGCATTTT	CASSKEGLGNNQPQHF
TRBJ2-7	TRBV11-2	-	TRBD1	TGTGCCAGCAGCCCAACCGGGACAGGGGTATCCGAGCAGTACTTC	CASSPTGTGVSEQYF